Below, one T cell receptor beta chain is given with its context. Its target is unknown. These data belong to a study of T cell responses to AZD1222 COVID-19 vaccine. In the study overall: Samples with a second dose at about 4 or about 12 weeks were pooled together.

Profiling relied on immunoSEQ multiplex PCR, and the TCRdb table lists in-frame clones only, not all of them. The data show about 120,000 clones, 80% to 90% seen once. Broader study findings: Only a handful of AZD1222 recipients, roughly 6 in all, had baseline seropositivity. Donors in the cohort were predominantly white British and more often female, and clonal diversity was possibly underestimated. Two AZD1222 administrations were followed by greater Spike-specific TCR breadth and depth.

The TCR was taken from an adult in good health. The source was peripheral blood, collected on day 0 of AZD1222 vaccination.

This CDR3 is CASTWAGPNNEQFF. CDR3 sequence (DNA): TGCGCCAGCACATGGGCGGGACCAAACAATGAGCAGTTCTTC. The rearrangement links TRBV5-1 to TRBJ2-1; D is perhaps TRBD2 (6 bases). The CDR3 runs to 14 residues. Trimming removed 6 bases from V and 5 bases from J, with 15 bases in between. Germline CDR1 SGHRS, CDR2 YFSETQ.